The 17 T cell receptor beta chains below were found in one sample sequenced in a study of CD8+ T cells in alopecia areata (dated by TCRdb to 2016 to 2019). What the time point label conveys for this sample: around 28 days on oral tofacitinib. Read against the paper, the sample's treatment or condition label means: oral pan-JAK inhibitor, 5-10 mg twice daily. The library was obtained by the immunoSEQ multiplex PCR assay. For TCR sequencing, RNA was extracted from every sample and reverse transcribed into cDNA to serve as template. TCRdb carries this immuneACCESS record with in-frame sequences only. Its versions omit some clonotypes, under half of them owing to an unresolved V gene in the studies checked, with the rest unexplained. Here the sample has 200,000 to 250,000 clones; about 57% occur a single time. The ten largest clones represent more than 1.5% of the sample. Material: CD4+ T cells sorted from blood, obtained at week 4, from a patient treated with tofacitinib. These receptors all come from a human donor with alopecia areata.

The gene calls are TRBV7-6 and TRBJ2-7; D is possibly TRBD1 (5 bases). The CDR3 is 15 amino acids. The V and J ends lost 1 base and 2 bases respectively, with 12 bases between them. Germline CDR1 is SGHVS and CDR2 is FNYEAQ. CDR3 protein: CASSLGDRGPYEQYF. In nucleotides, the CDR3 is TGTGCCAGCAGCTTAGGAGACAGAGGCCCCTACGAGCAGTACTTC. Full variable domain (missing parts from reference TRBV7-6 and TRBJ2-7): GAGVSQSPRYKVTKRGQDVALRCDPISGHVSLYWYRQALGQGPEFLTYFNYEAQQDKSGLPNDRFSAERPEGSISTLTIQRTEQRDSAMYRCASSLGDRGPYEQYFGPGTRLTVT.

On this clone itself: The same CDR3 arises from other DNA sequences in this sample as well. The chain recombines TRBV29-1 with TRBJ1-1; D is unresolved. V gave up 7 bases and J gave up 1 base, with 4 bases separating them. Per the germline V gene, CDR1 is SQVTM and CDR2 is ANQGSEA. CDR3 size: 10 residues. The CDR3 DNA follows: TGCAGCGGCTCGAACACTGAAGCTTTCTTT. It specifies CSGSNTEAFF.

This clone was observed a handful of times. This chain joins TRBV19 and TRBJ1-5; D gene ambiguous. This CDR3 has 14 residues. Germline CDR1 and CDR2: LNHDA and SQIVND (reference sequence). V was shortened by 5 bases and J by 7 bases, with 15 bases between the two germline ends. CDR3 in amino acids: CASSGSSGWQPQHF. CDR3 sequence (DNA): TGTGCCAGTAGTGGGTCGTCGGGTTGGCAGCCCCAGCATTTT.

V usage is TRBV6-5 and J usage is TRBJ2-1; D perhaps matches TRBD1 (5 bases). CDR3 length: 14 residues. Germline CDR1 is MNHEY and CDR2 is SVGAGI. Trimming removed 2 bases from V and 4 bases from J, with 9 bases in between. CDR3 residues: CASSYRGGYNEQFF. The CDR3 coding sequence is TGTGCCAGCAGTTACAGGGGTGGGTACAATGAGCAGTTCTTC.

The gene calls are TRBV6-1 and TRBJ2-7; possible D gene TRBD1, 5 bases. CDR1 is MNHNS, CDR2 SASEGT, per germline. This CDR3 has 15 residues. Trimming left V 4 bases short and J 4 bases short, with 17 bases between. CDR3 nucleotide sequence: TGTGCCAGCAGTGTAGTTTTGGGGCTACCATACGAGCAGTACTTC. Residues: CASSVVLGLPYEQYF.

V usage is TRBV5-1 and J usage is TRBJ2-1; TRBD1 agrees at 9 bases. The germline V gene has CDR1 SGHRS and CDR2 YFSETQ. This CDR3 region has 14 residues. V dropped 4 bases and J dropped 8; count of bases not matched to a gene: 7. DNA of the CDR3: TGCGCCAGCAGCGTGGACAGGGGTCGGGATGAGCAGTTCTTC. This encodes CASSVDRGRDEQFF. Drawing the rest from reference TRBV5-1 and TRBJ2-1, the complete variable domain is KAGVTQTPRYLIKTRGQQVTLSCSPISGHRSVSWYQQTPGQGLQFLFEYFSETQRNKGNFPGRFSGRQFSNSRSEMNVSTLELGDSALYLCASSVDRGRDEQFFGPGTRLTVL.

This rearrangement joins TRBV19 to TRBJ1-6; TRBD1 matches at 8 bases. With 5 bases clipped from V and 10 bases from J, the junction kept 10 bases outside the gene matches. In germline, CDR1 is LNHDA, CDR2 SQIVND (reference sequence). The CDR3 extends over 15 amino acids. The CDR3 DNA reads TGTGCCAGTAGTTCAGGGGGCGCATCATACTCACCCCTCCACTTT. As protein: CASSSGGASYSPLHF.

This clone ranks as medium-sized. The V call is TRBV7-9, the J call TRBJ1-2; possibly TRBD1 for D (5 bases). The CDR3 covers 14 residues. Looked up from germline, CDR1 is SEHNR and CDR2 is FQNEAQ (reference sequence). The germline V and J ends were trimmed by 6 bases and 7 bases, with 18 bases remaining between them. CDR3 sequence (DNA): TGTGCCAGCAGGCCTCCAGGGTTGTATGTTGGCTACACCTTC. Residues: CASRPPGLYVGYTF.

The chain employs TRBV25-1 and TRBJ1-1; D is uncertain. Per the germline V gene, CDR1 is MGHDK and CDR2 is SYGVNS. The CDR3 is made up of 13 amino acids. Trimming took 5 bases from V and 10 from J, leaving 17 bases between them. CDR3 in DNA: TGTGCCAGCAGTCCTTCCGGGGTGTACGGAGCTTTCTTT. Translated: CASSPSGVYGAFF.

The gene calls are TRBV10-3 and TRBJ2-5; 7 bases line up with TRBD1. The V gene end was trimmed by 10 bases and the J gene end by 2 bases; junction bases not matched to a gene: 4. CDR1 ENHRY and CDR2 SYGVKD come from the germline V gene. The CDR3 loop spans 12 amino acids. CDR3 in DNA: TGTGCCACCCTGGGACAGCAAGAGACCCAGTACTTC. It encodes CATLGQQETQYF.

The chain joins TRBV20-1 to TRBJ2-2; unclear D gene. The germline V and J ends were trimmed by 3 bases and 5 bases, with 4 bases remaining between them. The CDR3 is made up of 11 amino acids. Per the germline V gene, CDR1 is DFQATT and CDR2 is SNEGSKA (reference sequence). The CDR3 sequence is CSASRTGELFF. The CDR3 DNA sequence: TGCAGTGCTAGTCGGACCGGGGAGCTGTTTTTT.

In DNA, the CDR3 is TGTGCCAGCAGCTTGCTTTTGGCAGGGACTAGCGGCTACAATGAGCAGTTCTTC. Translated, it gives CASSLLLAGTSGYNEQFF. The chain recombines TRBV5-6 with TRBJ2-1; the match to TRBD2 covers 11 bases. Germline V gene data show CDR1 as SGHDT and CDR2 as YYEEEE. Germline trimming cut 1 base from V and 3 bases from J; bases unmatched to any gene: 9. The CDR3 totals 18 residues.

CDR3 residues: CASSYPGQGNGTQHF. CDR3 nucleotide sequence: TGTGCCAGCAGTTATCCGGGACAGGGAAATGGGACCCAGCATTTT. This chain joins TRBV2 and TRBJ1-5; TRBD1 aligns across 9 bases. Trimming took 5 bases from V and 11 from J; bases not matched to a gene: 13. CDR3 length: 15 amino acids. Germline CDR1 reads SNHLY; CDR2 reads FYNNEI.

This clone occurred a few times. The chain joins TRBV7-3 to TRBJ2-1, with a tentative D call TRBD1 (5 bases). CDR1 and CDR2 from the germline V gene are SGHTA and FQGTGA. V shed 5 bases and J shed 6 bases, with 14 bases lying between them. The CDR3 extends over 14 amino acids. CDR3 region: CASSPRQGSNEQFF. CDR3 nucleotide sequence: TGTGCCAGCAGCCCCAGGCAGGGATCCAATGAGCAGTTCTTC.

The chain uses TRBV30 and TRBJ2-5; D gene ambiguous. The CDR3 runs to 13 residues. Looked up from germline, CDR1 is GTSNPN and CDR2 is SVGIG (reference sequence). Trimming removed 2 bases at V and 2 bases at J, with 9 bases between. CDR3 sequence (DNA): TGTGCCTGGAGTATACGGGCTCAAGAGACCCAGTACTTC. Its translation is CAWSIRAQETQYF.

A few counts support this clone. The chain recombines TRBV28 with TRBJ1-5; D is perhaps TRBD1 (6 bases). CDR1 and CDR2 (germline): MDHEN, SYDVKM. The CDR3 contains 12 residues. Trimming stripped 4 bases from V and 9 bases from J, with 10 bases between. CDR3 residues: CASSSRTAPQHF. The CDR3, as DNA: TGTGCCAGCAGTTCTCGGACAGCGCCCCAGCATTTT.

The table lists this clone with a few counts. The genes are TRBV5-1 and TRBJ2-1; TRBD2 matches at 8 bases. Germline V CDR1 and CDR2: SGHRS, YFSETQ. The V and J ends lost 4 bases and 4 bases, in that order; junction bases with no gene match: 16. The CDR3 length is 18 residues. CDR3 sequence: CASSLRTSRTVGYNEQFF. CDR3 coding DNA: TGCGCCAGCAGCCTTCGGACTAGCAGGACCGTAGGTTACAATGAGCAGTTCTTC.